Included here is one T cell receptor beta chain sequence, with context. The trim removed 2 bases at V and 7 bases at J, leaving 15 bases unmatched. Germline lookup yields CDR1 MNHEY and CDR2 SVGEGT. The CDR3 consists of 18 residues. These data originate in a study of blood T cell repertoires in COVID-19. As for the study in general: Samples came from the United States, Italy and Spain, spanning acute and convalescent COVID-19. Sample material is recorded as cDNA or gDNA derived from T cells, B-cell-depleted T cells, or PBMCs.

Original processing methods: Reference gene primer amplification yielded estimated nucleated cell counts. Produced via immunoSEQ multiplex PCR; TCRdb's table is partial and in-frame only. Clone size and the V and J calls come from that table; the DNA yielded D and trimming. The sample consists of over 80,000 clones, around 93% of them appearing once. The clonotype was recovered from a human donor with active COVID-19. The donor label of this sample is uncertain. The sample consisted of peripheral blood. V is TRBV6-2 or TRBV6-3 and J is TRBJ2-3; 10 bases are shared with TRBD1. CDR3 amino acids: CASSYPGPGTGESYTQYF. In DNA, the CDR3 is TGTGCCAGCAGTTACCCAGGCCCCGGGACAGGGGAATCCTATACGCAGTATTTT.